Listed below are T cell receptor beta chains from one sample, sequenced in a study of human T cells and chemical hapten exposure. TCRdb fed the RACE reads into MiXCR, producing one record per CDR3 protein. The sample lists 70,000 to 90,000 distinct CDR3 sequences, 11% occurring once. The sequenced sample was whole blood, obtained in connection with sensitization to the hapten diphenylcyclopropenone (DPC). The receptors stem from a woman in her fifties or sixties with alopecia areata. Some clones in this sample may be carry-over from other donors' samples. The CDR3 runs from the conserved cysteine through the conserved F or W. The D gene is left open where the match is weak. Some rows have no size entry. The others give once, few or many, or a class for an expanded clone.

v_gene	d_gene	j_gene	abundance	CDR3nt	CDR3aa
TRBV12-3/TRBV12-4	-	TRBJ2-3	few	TGTGCCAGCAGTCAAACAGATACGCAGTATTTT	CASSQTDTQYF
TRBV28	-	TRBJ2-3	few	TGTGCCAGCACCTTGGCAGGGGGCACAGATACGCAGTATTTT	CASTLAGGTDTQYF
TRBV7-2	TRBD1	TRBJ2-3	few	TGTGCCAGCAGCCCGGCAACAGGGGGTATAGATACGCAGTATTTT	CASSPATGGIDTQYF
TRBV12-3/TRBV12-4	-	TRBJ1-5	few	TGTGCCAGCACCCCGTCCGGGGGGGCTAATCAGCCCCAGCATTTT	CASTPSGGANQPQHF
TRBV24-1	-	TRBJ2-5	-	TGTGCCACCAGTGATGCGAACCGGAGGACCCAGTACTTC	CATSDANRRTQYF
TRBV25-1	TRBD1	TRBJ2-3	few	TGTGCCAGCACCCAGACAGGGGGGACAGATACGCAGTATTTT	CASTQTGGTDTQYF
TRBV6-6	-	TRBJ2-6	many	TGTGCCAGCAGTTACTCCGGGGTTGGGGCCAACGTCCTGACTTTC	CASSYSGVGANVLTF
TRBV12-3/TRBV12-4	-	TRBJ2-1	-	TGTGCCAGCAGTTCCATGGATGAGCAGTTCTTC	CASSSMDEQFF
TRBV9	-	TRBJ2-3	many	TGTGCCAGCAGCTTCTCCGCCGGGACTAGCACAGATACGCAGTATTTT	CASSFSAGTSTDTQYF
TRBV4-3	TRBD2	TRBJ2-2	many	TGCGCCAGCAGTTCTAGCGGGAGGGCCACCGGGGAGCTGTTTTTT	CASSSSGRATGELFF
TRBV2	-	TRBJ2-4	few	TGTGCCAGCAGTGGACAGAGAGCCAAAAACATTCAGTACTTC	CASSGQRAKNIQYF
TRBV7-8	-	TRBJ2-7	many	TGTGCCAGCAGCTTAGAGGCCCTATACGAGCAGTACTTC	CASSLEALYEQYF
TRBV29-1	TRBD1	TRBJ1-1	many	TGCAGCGTGGGGGCAGGGGGCGCGTCTGAAGCTTTCTTT	CSVGAGGASEAFF
TRBV18	-	TRBJ1-5	few	TGTGCCAGCTCACCGCAAGGTCAGCCCCAGCATTTT	CASSPQGQPQHF
TRBV3-1	TRBD1	TRBJ2-1	-	TGTGCCAGCAGCCGACGGGACAGGCTGAGCTCCTACAATGAGCAGTTCTTC	CASSRRDRLSSYNEQFF
TRBV7-9	TRBD1	TRBJ2-7	many	TGTGCCAGCAGCTTAGGTGGGACAGTGTACGAGCAGTACTTC	CASSLGGTVYEQYF
TRBV18	-	TRBJ1-1	many	TGTGCCAGCTCACCACCGGCGGCAGGGAAGGGCACTGAAGCTTTCTTT	CASSPPAAGKGTEAFF
TRBV28	-	TRBJ1-4	many	TGTGCCAGCACCACAGGTGGAGGGGATGAAAAACTGTTTTTT	CASTTGGGDEKLFF
TRBV20-1	-	TRBJ2-5	-	TGCAGTGGAGGCCTTAAGGAAGAGACCCAGTACTTC	CSGGLKEETQYF
TRBV12-3/TRBV12-4	-	TRBJ1-3	few	TGTGCCAGCAGTCCTCTGGCTGGAAACACCATATATTTT	CASSPLAGNTIYF
TRBV7-9	TRBD2	TRBJ2-1	few	TGTGCCAGCAGCTTGTCTGGCGGGAGGACTTACAATGAGCAGTTCTTC	CASSLSGGRTYNEQFF
TRBV18	-	TRBJ1-6	many	TGTGCCAGCTCACCTCGGGACTCCTATAATTCACCCCTCCACTTT	CASSPRDSYNSPLHF
TRBV29-1	-	TRBJ2-5	few	TGCAGCATACCCCTACTACGGGACGTACAAGAGACCCAGTACTTC	CSIPLLRDVQETQYF
TRBV5-1	TRBD2	TRBJ2-7	few	TGCGCCAGCAGCTTGCCTAGCGGTGCCTACGAGCAGTACTTC	CASSLPSGAYEQYF
TRBV7-2	-	TRBJ2-5	many	TGTGCCAGCAATCCCAGCGGGTTTAGAGAGACCCAGTACTTC	CASNPSGFRETQYF